Each of the 15 T cell receptor beta chains below was sequenced from the same sample in a study of cytomegalovirus exposure and HLA in healthy donors. Use of 60 Vbeta and 13 Jbeta primers characterized the PCR. Using immunoSEQ multiplex PCR, the repertoire was profiled, and TCRdb retains in-frame clones only, with some absent. The sample includes fewer than 85,000 clones. Sequencing was carried out using PBMCs. These receptors all stem from a man aged 25 to 45 in good health and CMV-seronegative.

Concerning this clone itself: The sample contains more than one DNA sequence encoding this CDR3. Here the CDR3 reads CASSLDRGTDTQYF. The DNA of the CDR3 is TGCGCCAGCAGCTTGGACAGGGGCACAGATACGCAGTATTTT. The chain employs TRBV5-1 and TRBJ2-3, with D maybe TRBD1 (6 bases). Trimming removed 0 bases from V and 1 base from J, with 6 bases in between. From germline, CDR1 is SGHRS and CDR2 YFSETQ. The CDR3 extends over 14 amino acids.

The genes are TRBV28 and TRBJ1-2; 8 nucleotides agree with TRBD1. The CDR3 covers 16 residues. Per the germline V gene, CDR1 is MDHEN and CDR2 is SYDVKM. V trimming: 6 bases; J trimming: 3 bases; junction bases outside the gene matches: 12. Here the CDR3 DNA reads TGTGCCAGCAGCCAATCACCAGGGGGCCACGACTATGGCTACACCTTC. Protein: CASSQSPGGHDYGYTF.

The V and J genes are TRBV2 and TRBJ1-1, with D unresolved. Germline V gene lookup returns CDR1 SNHLY and CDR2 FYNNEI. V was clipped by 3 bases and J by 1 base, with 9 bases between them. The CDR3 loop spans 14 amino acids. The CDR3 bases are TGTGCCAGCAGTGATGTGGCGGCGAACACTGAAGCTTTCTTT. This sequence encodes CASSDVAANTEAFF.

The chain combines TRBV5-6 with TRBJ2-7; 9 bases align to TRBD1. V lost 4 bases, J lost 3 bases, and 8 bases stayed unmatched. CDR1 SGHDT and CDR2 YYEEEE come from the germline V gene. The CDR3 covers 15 residues. CDR3 in DNA: TGTGCCAGCAGCAACTTCGAGGACAGGGGCTACGAGCAGTACTTC. Translation gives CASSNFEDRGYEQYF. The complete variable domain, with remaining parts taken from reference TRBV5-6 and TRBJ2-7, reads DAGVTQSPTHLIKTRGQQVTLRCSPKSGHDTVSWYQQALGQGPQFIFQYYEEEERQRGNFPDRFSGHQFPNYSSELNVNALLLGDSALYLCASSNFEDRGYEQYFGPGTRLTVT.

The DNA of the CDR3 is TGTGCCAGCAGCCAAGCTGGGCCAGGCTCTGGAAACACCATATATTTT. Encoded protein: CASSQAGPGSGNTIYF. The chain joins TRBV4-2 to TRBJ1-3; D remains unclear. Germline assignment: CDR1 LGHNA and CDR2 YNFKEQ. The V end was cut by 1 base, the J end by 0 bases, with 10 bases between. This CDR3 has 16 amino acids.

The V call is TRBV30, the J call TRBJ2-5; D is ambiguous. Germline CDR1 is GTSNPN and CDR2 is SVGIG (reference sequence). CDR3 length: 13 residues. V lost 3 bases and J lost 5, with 13 bases in between. CDR3 region: CAWRSPPRETQYF. The CDR3 DNA reads TGTGCCTGGAGGTCCCCCCCGAGGGAGACCCAGTACTTC.

This chain links TRBV6-5 with TRBJ1-5, with D possibly being TRBD1 (5 bases). The germline V gene has CDR1 MNHEY and CDR2 SVGAGI. This CDR3 region has 14 residues. V lost 6 bases to trimming and J lost 4 bases, with 13 bases between them. The CDR3 region is CASSSRAPNQPQHF. The CDR3 DNA reads as TGTGCCAGCAGCTCCAGGGCGCCGAATCAGCCCCAGCATTTT.

J is TRBJ1-2 and V is TRBV13, with TRBD1 matching 9 bases. Germline CDR1 and CDR2: PRHDT and FYEKMQ (reference sequence). The CDR3 is made up of 14 amino acids. J lost 3 bases, V lost 3 bases, and 2 bases had no gene match. The CDR3 region is CASSFDRGDYGYTF. In DNA, the CDR3 is TGTGCCAGCAGCTTCGACAGGGGGGACTATGGCTACACCTTC.

This sequence joins TRBV9 and TRBJ1-1, with 7 positions matching TRBD1. The CDR3 is 14 amino acids. The ends lost 4 bases at V and 1 base at J; junction bases unmatched: 4. Germline assignment: CDR1 SGDLS and CDR2 YYNGEE. The CDR3 nucleotides are TGTGCCAGCAGCATCCGGGACAGGAACACTGAAGCTTTCTTT. It translates to CASSIRDRNTEAFF. The full variable domain, in which reference TRBV9 and TRBJ1-1 provide the parts outside the CDR3, is DSGVTQTPKHLITATGQRVTLRCSPRSGDLSVYWYQQSLDQGLQFLIQYYNGEERAKGNILERFSAQQFPDLHSELNLSSLELGDSALYFCASSIRDRNTEAFFGQGTRLTVV.

The CDR3 coding sequence is TGCGCCAGCAGCGTGGGGACAGGGGAGGAATACACCTTC. Translated: CASSVGTGEEYTF. This chain connects TRBV5-1 to TRBJ1-2, with 10 bases that match TRBD1. V was pared by 4 bases and J by 11 bases, with 8 bases of the junction left unmatched. This CDR3 has 13 residues. Germline-derived CDR1 and CDR2 are SGHRS and YFSETQ.

V gene TRBV5-6 combines with J gene TRBJ1-5; TRBD1 matches at 11 bases. The germline V gene encodes CDR1 SGHDT and CDR2 YYEEEE. The V segment lost 3 bases and the J segment 7 bases; nucleotides outside the gene matches: 6. This CDR3 has 15 amino acids. CDR3 residues: CASSSGDRGNQPQHF. The CDR3 nucleotides are TGTGCCAGCAGCTCTGGGGACAGGGGGAACCAGCCCCAGCATTTT. Full variable domain (outside the CDR3, taken from reference TRBV5-6 and TRBJ1-5): DAGVTQSPTHLIKTRGQQVTLRCSPKSGHDTVSWYQQALGQGPQFIFQYYEEEERQRGNFPDRFSGHQFPNYSSELNVNALLLGDSALYLCASSSGDRGNQPQHFGDGTRLSIL.

The genes are TRBV9 and TRBJ2-2; D possibly corresponds to TRBD1 (6 bases). V lost 7 bases, J lost 9 bases, and 10 bases lay in between. This CDR3 is 11 amino acids long. Germline V CDR1 and CDR2: SGDLS, YYNGEE. CDR3 nucleotide sequence: TGTGCCAGCGAGGGGGACCGGGAGCTGTTTTTT. This gives the protein CASEGDRELFF.

The chain has TRBV15 and TRBJ2-2; 8 bases map to TRBD1. This CDR3 is built from 19 residues. Per germline, CDR1 LNHNV and CDR2 YYDKDF (reference sequence). J gave up 1 base and V 1 base, and 11 bases lay outside the gene matches. The CDR3 nucleotides are TGTGCCACCAGCAGAGGTTGGGACAGGCCAAAGATGAACACCGGGGAGCTGTTTTTT. It encodes CATSRGWDRPKMNTGELFF. Filled out from reference TRBV15 and TRBJ2-2, the complete variable domain reads DAMVIQNPRYQVTQFGKPVTLSCSQTLNHNVMYWYQQKSSQAPKLLFHYYDKDFNNEADTPDNFQSRRPNTSFCFLDIRSPGLGDTAMYLCATSRGWDRPKMNTGELFFGEGSRLTVL.

The V gene is TRBV19, the J gene TRBJ2-5; 7 nucleotides agree with TRBD2. CDR1 and CDR2 from the germline V gene are LNHDA and SQIVND (reference sequence). The V and J ends lost 3 bases and 4 bases, in that order; junction bases with no gene match: 8. The CDR3 length is 15 residues. CDR3 sequence: CASSMGGSSGETQYF. The CDR3 region has the DNA TGTGCCAGTAGTATGGGAGGGTCGTCCGGAGAGACCCAGTACTTC.

The V gene is TRBV7-9, the J gene TRBJ2-1; D not resolved. V lost 5 bases and J lost 8, with 4 bases in between. CDR1 and CDR2 (germline): SEHNR, FQNEAQ (reference sequence). The CDR3 totals 10 residues. Here the CDR3 DNA reads TGTGCCAGCAGCGCGCATGAGCAGTTCTTC. It specifies CASSAHEQFF. Complete variable domain (other parts from reference TRBV7-9 and TRBJ2-1): DTGVSQNPRHKITKRGQNVTFRCDPISEHNRLYWYRQTLGQGPEFLTYFQNEAQLEKSRLLSDRFSAERPKGSFSTLEIQRTEQGDSAMYLCASSAHEQFFGPGTRLTVL.